This T cell receptor beta chain was found in a study of blood T cell repertoires in COVID-19. On the study more broadly: The United States, Italy and Spain were the sources of the acute and convalescent COVID-19 samples. PBMCs, B-cell-depleted T cells, or T cells provided the cDNA or gDNA that made up the material.

This clone came up a few times. Germline loops: CDR1 MNHEY, CDR2 SVGAGI. The CDR3 consists of 14 residues. J was trimmed by 3 bases and V by 4 bases; bases with no gene match: 3. Authors' methods: How many nucleated cells were present was estimated from reference gene primer amplification. Repertoires were generated with immunoSEQ multiplex PCR, while TCRdb's copy carries only in-frame clones and drops some. Clone size and V and J calls were adopted from that table, with D and trimming inferred from the DNA. The sample shows 60,000 to 95,000 clones, over 65% of them seen only once. This clonotype was obtained from a human donor with acute or convalescent COVID-19. The donor label of this sample is uncertain. J is TRBJ2-7 and V is TRBV6-5; 10 bases align to TRBD2. Sample: peripheral blood. The CDR3, as DNA: TGTGCCAGCAGTTTAGCGGGAGGAATCTACGAGCAGTACTTC. It specifies CASSLAGGIYEQYF.